The T cell receptor (beta chain) under discussion was sequenced for a study of shared clonotypes between healthy human individuals. The germline gives CDR1 MDHEN, CDR2 SYDVKM. The CDR3 contains 13 residues. Trimming left V 6 bases short and J 5 bases short, with 14 bases between. At deep level, the assay was performed. Profiled with immunoSEQ multiplex PCR; TCRdb holds only in-frame clones, not every one. The sample holds 330,000 or so clones, about 70% seen once. This chain links TRBV28 with TRBJ2-7; D possibly corresponds to TRBD1 (5 bases). Source material: memory CD4+ T cells sorted from blood. As to subset: CD45RA-negative fraction. This receptor was identified in a man aged 25-40 years in good health. CDR3 residues: CASSLLGAHEQYF. CDR3 sequence (DNA): TGTGCCAGCAGCCTATTAGGGGCTCACGAGCAGTACTTC.